This T cell receptor beta chain emerged from a study of CD8 T cells in Susac syndrome. The study's findings and limits: The number of individuals included in the study's TCR sequencing and HLA analysis was acknowledged as relatively small.

About this clonotype itself: The target antigen is unknown.

The sequenced target, TCR beta, came from blood CD8+ and CD4+ T cells. It was healthy donors who served as the controls, matched for age and sex. Both CD4+ and CD8+ T cells were negatively isolated, and TEMRA cells underwent FACS enrichment. The CDR3 runs 14 residues. Trimming left V 0 bases short and J 5 bases short, with 13 bases between. Per germline, CDR1 DFQATT and CDR2 SNEGSKA (reference sequence). Reverse transcription of about 0.45 to 1 ug RNA was carried out with random hexamers. TCRdb analysed the immunoSEQ multiplex PCR reads with MiXCR anew, one entry per CDR3 protein. Of around 160,000 distinct CDR3 sequences listed, around 94% are singletons.

This receptor was obtained from a human donor in good health. V is TRBV20-1 and J is TRBJ2-5; D is ambiguous. Sequencing input: CD4+ T cells from PBMCs. Written as DNA, the CDR3 is TGCAGTGCTAGAGATATCCTAGTGGAGGAGACCCAGTACTTC. This sequence encodes CSARDILVEETQYF.